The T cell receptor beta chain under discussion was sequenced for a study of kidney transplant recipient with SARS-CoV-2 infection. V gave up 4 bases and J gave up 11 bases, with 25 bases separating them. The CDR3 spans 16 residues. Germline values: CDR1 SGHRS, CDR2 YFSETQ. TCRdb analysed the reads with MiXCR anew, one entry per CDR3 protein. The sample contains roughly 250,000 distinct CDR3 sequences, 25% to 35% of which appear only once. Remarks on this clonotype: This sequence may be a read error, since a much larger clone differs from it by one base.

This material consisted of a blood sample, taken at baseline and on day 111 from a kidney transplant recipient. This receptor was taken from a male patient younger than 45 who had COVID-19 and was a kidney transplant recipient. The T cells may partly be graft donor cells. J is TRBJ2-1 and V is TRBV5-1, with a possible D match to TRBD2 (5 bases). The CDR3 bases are TGCGCCAGCAGCCTCAACGCGGGCGGTCTGCTTAATAAGCAGTTCTTC. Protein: CASSLNAGGLLNKQFF.